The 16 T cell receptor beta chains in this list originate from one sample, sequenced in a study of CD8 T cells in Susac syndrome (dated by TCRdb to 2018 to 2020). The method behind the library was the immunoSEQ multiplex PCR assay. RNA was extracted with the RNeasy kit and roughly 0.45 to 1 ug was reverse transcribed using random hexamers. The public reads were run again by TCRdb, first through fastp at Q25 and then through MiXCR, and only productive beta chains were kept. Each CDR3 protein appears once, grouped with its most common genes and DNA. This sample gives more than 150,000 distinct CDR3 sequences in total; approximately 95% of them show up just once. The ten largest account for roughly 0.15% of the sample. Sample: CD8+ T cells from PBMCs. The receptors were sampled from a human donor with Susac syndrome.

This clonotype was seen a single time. This chain's CDR3 is CASSPPSRASGNTIYF. CDR3 coding DNA: TGTGCCAGCTCACCACCATCCAGGGCGTCTGGAAACACCATATATTTT. The chain employs TRBV18 and TRBJ1-3; TRBD1 is a possible D gene (5 bases). This CDR3 is 16 amino acids long. Trimming cost V 0 bases and J 1 base, with 10 bases left between them. Germline-derived CDR1 and CDR2 are KGHSH and LQKENI.

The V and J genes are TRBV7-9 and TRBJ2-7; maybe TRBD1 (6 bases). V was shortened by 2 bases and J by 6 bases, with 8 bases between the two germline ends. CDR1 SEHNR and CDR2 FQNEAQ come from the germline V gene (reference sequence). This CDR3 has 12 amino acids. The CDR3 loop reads CASSLKQGEQYF. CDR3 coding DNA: TGTGCCAGCAGCTTAAAACAGGGCGAGCAGTACTTC.

CDR3 region: CAISDSTGYGNTIYF. The DNA of the CDR3 is TGTGCCATCAGTGACTCAACAGGGTATGGAAACACCATATATTTT. This chain connects TRBV10-3 to TRBJ1-3; tentatively, D is TRBD1 (6 bases). This CDR3 region has 15 residues. Germline CDR1 is ENHRY and CDR2 is SYGVKD. V was pared by 3 bases and J by 3 bases, with 12 bases between.

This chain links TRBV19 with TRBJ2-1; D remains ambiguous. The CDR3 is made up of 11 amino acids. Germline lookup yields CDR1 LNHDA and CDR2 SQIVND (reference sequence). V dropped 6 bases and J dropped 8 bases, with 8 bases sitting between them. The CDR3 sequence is CASRLLDEQFF. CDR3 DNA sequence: TGTGCCAGTAGGCTTCTTGATGAGCAGTTCTTC.

The CDR3 DNA sequence: TGCAGTGCTGGACGGGAGTCGTTATACAATGAGCAGTTCTTC. Translation gives CSAGRESLYNEQFF. The chain has TRBV20-1 and TRBJ2-1; possible D gene TRBD2, 6 bases. The CDR3 length is 14 residues. Germline V gene lookup returns CDR1 DFQATT and CDR2 SNEGSKA (reference sequence). The V end was cut by 5 bases, the J end by 4 bases, with 15 bases between.

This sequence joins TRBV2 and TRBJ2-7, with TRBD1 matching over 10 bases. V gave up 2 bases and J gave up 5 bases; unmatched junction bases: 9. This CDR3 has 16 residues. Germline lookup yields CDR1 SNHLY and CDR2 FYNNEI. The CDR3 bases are TGTGCCAGCAGTGAAAAGTGGACAGGGGGTCGTGACGAGCAGTACTTC. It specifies CASSEKWTGGRDEQYF.

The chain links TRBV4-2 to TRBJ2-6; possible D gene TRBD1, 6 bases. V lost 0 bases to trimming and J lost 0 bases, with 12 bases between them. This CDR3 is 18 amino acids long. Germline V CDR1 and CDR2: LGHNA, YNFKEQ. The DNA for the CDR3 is TGTGCCAGCAGCCAAGATAAGGGCAGGGGCTCTGGGGCCAACGTCCTGACTTTC. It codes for CASSQDKGRGSGANVLTF.

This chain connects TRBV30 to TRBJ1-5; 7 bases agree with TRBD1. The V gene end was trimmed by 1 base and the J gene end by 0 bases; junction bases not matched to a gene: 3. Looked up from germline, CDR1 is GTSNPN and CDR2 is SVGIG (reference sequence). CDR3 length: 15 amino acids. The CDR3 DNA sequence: TGTGCCTGGAGTGCGACAGGGAATAGCAATCAGCCCCAGCATTTT. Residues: CAWSATGNSNQPQHF.

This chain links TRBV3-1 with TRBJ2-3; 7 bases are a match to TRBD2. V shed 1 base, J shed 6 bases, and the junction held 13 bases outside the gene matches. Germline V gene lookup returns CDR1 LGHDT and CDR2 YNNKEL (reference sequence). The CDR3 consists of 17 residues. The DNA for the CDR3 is TGTGCCAGCAGCCAAGCTGCCACTAGCGTCATAACGGATACGCAGTATTTT. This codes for CASSQAATSVITDTQYF.

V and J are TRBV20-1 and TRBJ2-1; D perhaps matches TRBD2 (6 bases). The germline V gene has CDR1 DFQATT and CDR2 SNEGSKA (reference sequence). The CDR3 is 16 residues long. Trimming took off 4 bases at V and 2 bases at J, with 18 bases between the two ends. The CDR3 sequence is CSANSGTPGPYNEQFF. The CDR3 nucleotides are TGCAGTGCTAACTCCGGGACTCCGGGTCCCTACAATGAGCAGTTCTTC.

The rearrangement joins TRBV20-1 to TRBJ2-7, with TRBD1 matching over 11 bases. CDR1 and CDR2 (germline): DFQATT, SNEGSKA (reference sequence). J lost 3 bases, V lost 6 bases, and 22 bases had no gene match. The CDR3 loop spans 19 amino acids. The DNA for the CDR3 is TGCAGTGCCAGACCGGGACAGGGGGACGTTTGGAAGGGCCACTACGAGCAGTACTTC. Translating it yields CSARPGQGDVWKGHYEQYF.

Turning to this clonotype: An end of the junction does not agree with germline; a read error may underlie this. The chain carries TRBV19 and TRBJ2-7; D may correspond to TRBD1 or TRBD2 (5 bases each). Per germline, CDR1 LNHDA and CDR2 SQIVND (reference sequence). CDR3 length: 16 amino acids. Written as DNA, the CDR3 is TGTGCCAGTAGTATAGCGGGGCCTGGAGACTCCCACGAGCAGTACTTC. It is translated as CASSIAGPGDSHEQYF. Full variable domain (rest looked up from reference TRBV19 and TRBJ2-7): DGGITQSPKYLFRKEGQNVTLSCEQNLNHDAMYWYRQDPGQGLRLIYYSQIVNDFQKGDIAEGYSVSREKKESFPLTVTSAQKNPTAFYLCASSIAGPGDSHEQYFGPGTRLTVT.

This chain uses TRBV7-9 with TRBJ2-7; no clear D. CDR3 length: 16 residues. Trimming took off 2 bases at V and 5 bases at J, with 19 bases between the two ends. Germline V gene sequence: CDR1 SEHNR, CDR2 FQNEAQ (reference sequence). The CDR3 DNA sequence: TGTGCCAGCAGCTTACGAACCTTTAGTCAGGCAGACGAGCAGTACTTC. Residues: CASSLRTFSQADEQYF.

The chain's CDR3 is CSAVGALTDTQYF. As DNA, the CDR3 is TGCAGTGCAGTTGGGGCCCTCACAGATACGCAGTATTTT. This chain connects TRBV20-1 to TRBJ2-3; D possibly corresponds to TRBD1 (5 bases). The CDR3 covers 13 residues. Between the trimmed V and J ends, which lost 6 bases and 2 bases, there was a span of 12 bases. From germline, CDR1 is DFQATT and CDR2 SNEGSKA (reference sequence).

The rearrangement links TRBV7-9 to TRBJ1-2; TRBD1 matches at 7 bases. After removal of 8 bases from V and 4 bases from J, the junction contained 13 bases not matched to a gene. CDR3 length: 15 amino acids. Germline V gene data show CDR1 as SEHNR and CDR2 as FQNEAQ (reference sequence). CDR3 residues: CASSEGGQPRYGYTF. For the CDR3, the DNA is TGTGCCAGCTCAGAGGGGGGACAGCCACGCTATGGCTACACCTTC.

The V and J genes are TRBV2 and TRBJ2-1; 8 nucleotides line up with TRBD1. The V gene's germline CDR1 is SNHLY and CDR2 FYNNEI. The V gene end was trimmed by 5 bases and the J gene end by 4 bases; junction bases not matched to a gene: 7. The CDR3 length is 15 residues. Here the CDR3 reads CASSPGTGPYNEQFF. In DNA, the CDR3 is TGTGCCAGCAGTCCCGGGACAGGCCCTTACAATGAGCAGTTCTTC.